This T cell receptor (beta chain) is from a study of radiation and T cells in renal cell carcinoma. As to time point: blood 2 weeks post-SBRT. Treatment here: 15 Gy SBRT to primary tumor, nephrectomy 4 weeks later. CDR3 length: 15 amino acids. Germline-derived CDR1 and CDR2 are SGHRS and YFSETQ. With 0 bases clipped from V and 3 bases from J, the junction kept 5 bases outside the gene matches. Sequencing was performed with immunoSEQ multiplex PCR; in TCRdb, only in-frame clones are kept and a portion is missing. This table has 70,000 or so clones, about four fifths appearing once. The V and J genes are TRBV5-1 and TRBJ2-5; 7 positions match TRBD2. The starting material was blood, obtained from a patient whose treatment included radiotherapy and nephrectomy. This TCR was sampled from a man in his sixties with renal cell carcinoma. The CDR3 coding sequence is TGCGCCAGCAGCTTGGGCTACCTAGCGGAAGAGACCCAGTACTTC. Protein sequence: CASSLGYLAEETQYF.